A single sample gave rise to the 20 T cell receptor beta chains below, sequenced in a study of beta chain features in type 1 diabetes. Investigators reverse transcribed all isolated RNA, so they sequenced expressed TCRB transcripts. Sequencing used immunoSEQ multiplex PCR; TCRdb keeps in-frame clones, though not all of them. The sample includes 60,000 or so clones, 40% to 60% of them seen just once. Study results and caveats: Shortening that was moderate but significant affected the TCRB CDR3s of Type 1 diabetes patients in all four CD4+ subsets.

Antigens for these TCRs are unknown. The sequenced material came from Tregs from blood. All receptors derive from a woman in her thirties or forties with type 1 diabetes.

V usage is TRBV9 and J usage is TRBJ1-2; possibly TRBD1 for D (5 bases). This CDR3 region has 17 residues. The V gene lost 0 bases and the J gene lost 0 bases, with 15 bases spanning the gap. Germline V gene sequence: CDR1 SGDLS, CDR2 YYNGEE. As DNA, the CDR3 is TGTGCCAGCAGCGTAGATGACAGTTTATTAACTAACTATGGCTACACCTTC. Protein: CASSVDDSLLTNYGYTF.

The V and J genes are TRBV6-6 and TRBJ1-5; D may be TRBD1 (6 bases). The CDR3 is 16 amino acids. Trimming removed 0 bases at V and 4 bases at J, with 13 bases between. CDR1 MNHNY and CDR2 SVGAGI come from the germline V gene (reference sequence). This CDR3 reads CASSYSQTGENQPQHF. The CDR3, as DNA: TGTGCCAGCAGTTACTCACAGACAGGTGAAAATCAGCCCCAGCATTTT.

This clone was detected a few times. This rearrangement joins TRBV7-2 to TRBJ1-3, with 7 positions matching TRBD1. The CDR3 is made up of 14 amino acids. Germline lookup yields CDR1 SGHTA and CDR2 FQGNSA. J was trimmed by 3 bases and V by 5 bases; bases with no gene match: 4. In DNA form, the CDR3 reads TGTGCCAGCAGCCCGACAGGGTTTGGAAACACCATATATTTT. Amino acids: CASSPTGFGNTIYF. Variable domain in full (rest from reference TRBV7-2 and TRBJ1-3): GAGVSQSPSNKVTEKGKDVELRCDPISGHTALYWYRQSLGQGLEFLIYFQGNSAPDKSGLPSDRFSAERTGGSVSTLTIQRTQQEDSAVYLCASSPTGFGNTIYFGEGSWLTVV.

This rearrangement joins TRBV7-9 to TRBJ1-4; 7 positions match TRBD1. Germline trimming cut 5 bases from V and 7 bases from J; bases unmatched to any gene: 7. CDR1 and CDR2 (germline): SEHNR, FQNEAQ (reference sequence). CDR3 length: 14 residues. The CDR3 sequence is CASSTQGSSEKLFF. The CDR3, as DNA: TGTGCCAGCAGCACACAGGGGTCTAGTGAAAAACTGTTTTTT.

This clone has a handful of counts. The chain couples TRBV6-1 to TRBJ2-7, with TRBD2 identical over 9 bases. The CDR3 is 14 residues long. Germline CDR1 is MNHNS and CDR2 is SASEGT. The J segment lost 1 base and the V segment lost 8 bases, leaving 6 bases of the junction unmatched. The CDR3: CASGHSGGSYEQYF. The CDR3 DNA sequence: TGTGCCAGCGGCCATAGCGGGGGATCCTACGAGCAGTACTTC.

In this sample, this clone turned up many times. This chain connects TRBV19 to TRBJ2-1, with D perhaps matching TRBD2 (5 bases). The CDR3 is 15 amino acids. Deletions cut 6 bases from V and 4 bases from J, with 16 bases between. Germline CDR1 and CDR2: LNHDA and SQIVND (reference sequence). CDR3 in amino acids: CASRRRDQGYNEQFF. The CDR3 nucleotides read TGTGCCAGTAGGAGACGGGATCAAGGGTACAATGAGCAGTTCTTC. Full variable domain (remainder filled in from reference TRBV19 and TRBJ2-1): DGGITQSPKYLFRKEGQNVTLSCEQNLNHDAMYWYRQDPGQGLRLIYYSQIVNDFQKGDIAEGYSVSREKKESFPLTVTSAQKNPTAFYLCASRRRDQGYNEQFFGPGTRLTVL.

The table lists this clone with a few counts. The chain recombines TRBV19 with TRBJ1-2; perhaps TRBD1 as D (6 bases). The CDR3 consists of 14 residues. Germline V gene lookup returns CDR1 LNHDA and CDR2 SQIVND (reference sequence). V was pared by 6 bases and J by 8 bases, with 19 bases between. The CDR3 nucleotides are TGTGCCAGTAGCCTCCACCCACAGGGTTTGGGCTACACCTTC. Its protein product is CASSLHPQGLGYTF. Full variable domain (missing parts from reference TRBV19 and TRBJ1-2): DGGITQSPKYLFRKEGQNVTLSCEQNLNHDAMYWYRQDPGQGLRLIYYSQIVNDFQKGDIAEGYSVSREKKESFPLTVTSAQKNPTAFYLCASSLHPQGLGYTFGSGTRLTVV.

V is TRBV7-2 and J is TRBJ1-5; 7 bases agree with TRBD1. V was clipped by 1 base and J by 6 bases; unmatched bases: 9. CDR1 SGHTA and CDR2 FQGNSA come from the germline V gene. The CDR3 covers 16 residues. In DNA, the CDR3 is TGTGCCAGCAGCTTAGAAGGGACAGCGGTCGGTCAGCCCCAGCATTTT. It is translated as CASSLEGTAVGQPQHF.

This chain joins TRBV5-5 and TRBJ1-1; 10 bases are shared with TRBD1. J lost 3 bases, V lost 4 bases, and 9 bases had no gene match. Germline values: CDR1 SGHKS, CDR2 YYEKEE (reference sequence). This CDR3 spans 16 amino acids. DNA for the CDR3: TGTGCCAGCAGCATATCCGGGACAGGGGCCTACACTGAAGCTTTCTTT. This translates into CASSISGTGAYTEAFF.

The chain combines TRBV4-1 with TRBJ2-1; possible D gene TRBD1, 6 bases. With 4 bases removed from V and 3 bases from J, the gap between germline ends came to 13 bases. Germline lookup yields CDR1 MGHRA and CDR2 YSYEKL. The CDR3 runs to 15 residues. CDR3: CASSLGTRNYNEQFF. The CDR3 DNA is TGCGCCAGCAGCCTGGGGACAAGGAACTACAATGAGCAGTTCTTC.

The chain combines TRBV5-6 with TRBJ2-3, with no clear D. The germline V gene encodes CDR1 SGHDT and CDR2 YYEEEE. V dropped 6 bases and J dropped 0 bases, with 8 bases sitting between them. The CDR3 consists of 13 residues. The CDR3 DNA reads TGTGCCAGCACGCGCCCTAGCACAGATACGCAGTATTTT. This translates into CASTRPSTDTQYF. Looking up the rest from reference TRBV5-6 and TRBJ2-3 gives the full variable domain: DAGVTQSPTHLIKTRGQQVTLRCSPKSGHDTVSWYQQALGQGPQFIFQYYEEEERQRGNFPDRFSGHQFPNYSSELNVNALLLGDSALYLCASTRPSTDTQYFGPGTRLTVL.

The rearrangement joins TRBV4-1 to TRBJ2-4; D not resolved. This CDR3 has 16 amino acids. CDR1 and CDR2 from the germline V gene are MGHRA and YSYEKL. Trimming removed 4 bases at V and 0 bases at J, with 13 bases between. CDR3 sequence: CASSPGFGLAKNIQYF. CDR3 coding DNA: TGCGCCAGCAGCCCCGGCTTTGGGCTAGCCAAAAACATTCAGTACTTC.

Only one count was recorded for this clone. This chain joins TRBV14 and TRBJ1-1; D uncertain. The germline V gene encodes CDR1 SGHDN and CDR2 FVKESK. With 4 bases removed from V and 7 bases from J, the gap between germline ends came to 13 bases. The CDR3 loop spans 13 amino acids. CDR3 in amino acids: CASSPTLLDEAFF. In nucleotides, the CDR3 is TGTGCCAGCAGCCCAACCCTCTTAGATGAAGCTTTCTTT.

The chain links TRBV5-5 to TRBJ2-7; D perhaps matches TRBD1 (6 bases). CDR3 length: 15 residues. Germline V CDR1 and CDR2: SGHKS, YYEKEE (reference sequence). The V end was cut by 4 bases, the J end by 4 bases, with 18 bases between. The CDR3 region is CASSPRTESSYEQYF. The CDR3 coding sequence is TGTGCCAGCAGCCCCCGGACAGAATCTTCTTACGAGCAGTACTTC. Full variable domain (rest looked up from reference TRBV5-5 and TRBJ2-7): DAGVTQSPTHLIKTRGQQVTLRCSPISGHKSVSWYQQVLGQGPQFIFQYYEKEERGRGNFPDRFSARQFPNYSSELNVNALLLGDSALYLCASSPRTESSYEQYFGPGTRLTVT.

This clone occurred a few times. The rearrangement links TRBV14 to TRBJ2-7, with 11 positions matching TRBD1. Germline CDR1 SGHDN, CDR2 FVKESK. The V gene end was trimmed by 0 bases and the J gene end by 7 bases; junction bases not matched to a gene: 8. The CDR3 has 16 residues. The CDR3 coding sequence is TGTGCCAGCAGCCAAGACGCTGGGACAGGGGGTAGGGAGCAGTACTTC. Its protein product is CASSQDAGTGGREQYF. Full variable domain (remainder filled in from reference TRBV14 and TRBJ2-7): EAGVTQFPSHSVIEKGQTVTLRCDPISGHDNLYWYRRVMGKEIKFLLHFVKESKQDESGMPNNRFLAERTGGTYSTLKVQPAELEDSGVYFCASSQDAGTGGREQYFGPGTRLTVT.

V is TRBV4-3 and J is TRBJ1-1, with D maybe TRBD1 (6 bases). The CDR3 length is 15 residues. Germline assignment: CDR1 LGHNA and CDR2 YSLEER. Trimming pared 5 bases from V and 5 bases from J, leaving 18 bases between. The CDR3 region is CASSVSTGIGTEAFF. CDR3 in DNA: TGCGCCAGCAGCGTCTCCACAGGGATTGGGACTGAAGCTTTCTTT.

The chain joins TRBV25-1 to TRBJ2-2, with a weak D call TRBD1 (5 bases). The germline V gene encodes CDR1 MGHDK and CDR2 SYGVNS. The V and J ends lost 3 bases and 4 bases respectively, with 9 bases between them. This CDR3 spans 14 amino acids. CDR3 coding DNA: TGTGCCAGCAGTGAGGGGCAGACCACCGGGGAGCTGTTTTTT. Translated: CASSEGQTTGELFF.

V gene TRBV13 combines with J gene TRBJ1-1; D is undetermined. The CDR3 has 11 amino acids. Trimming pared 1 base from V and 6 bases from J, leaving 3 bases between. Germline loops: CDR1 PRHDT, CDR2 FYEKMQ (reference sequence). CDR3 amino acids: CASSLASEAFF. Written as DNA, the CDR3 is TGTGCCAGCAGCTTAGCCTCTGAAGCTTTCTTT.

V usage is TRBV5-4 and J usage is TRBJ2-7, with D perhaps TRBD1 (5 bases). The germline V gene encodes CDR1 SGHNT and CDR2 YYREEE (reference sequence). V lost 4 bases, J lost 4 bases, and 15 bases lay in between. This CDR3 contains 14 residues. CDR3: CASSPGSLGYEQYF. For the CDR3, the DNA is TGTGCCAGCAGCCCAGGGTCGCTAGGGTACGAGCAGTACTTC.

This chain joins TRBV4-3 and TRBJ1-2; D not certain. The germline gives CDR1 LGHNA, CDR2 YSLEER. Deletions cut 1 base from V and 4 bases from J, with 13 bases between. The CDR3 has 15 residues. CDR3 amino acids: CASSQVGRARYGYTF. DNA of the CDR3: TGCGCCAGCAGCCAAGTCGGGAGGGCTCGCTATGGCTACACCTTC.